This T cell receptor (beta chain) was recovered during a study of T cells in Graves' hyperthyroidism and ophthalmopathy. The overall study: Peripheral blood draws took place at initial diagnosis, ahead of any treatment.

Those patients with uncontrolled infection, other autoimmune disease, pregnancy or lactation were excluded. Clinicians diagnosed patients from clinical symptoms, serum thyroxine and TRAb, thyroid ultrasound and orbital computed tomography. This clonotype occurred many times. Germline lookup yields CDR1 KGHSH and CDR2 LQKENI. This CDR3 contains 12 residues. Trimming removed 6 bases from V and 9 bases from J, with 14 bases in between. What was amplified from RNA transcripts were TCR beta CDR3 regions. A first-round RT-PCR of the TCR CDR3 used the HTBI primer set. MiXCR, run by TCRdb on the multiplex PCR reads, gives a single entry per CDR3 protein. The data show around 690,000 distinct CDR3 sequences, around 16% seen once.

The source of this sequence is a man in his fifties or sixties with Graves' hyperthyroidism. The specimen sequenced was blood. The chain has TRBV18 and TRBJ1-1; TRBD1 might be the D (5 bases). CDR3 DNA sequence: TGTGCCAGCTCTGCCGAGGGGAAGAAAGCTTTCTTT. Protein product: CASSAEGKKAFF.